This passage covers 17 T cell receptor beta chains from one sample sequenced in a study of T cell repertoires in cytomegalovirus infection. No antigen is known for these receptors. Each CDR3 protein is one row after TCRdb ran MiXCR on the reads. Among approximately 590,000 distinct CDR3 sequences listed, around 40% were seen once. Sequenced here: cultured PBMCs, sampled from culture after CMV antigen stimulation. These receptors were collected from a human donor in good health (CMV status not recorded). Some clones in this sample may be carry-over from other donors' samples.

In this sample, this clonotype turned up a few times. This chain joins TRBV7-9 and TRBJ2-5; D may be TRBD1 or TRBD2 (5 bases each). This CDR3 spans 15 amino acids. Per the germline V gene, CDR1 is SEHNR and CDR2 is FQNEAQ (reference sequence). With 1 base removed from V and 5 bases from J, the gap between germline ends came to 14 bases. CDR3 coding DNA: TGTGCCAGCAGCTTAGTGAGGGACGGTCCGGAGACCCAGTACTTC. Amino acids: CASSLVRDGPETQYF.

The rearrangement uses TRBV4-3 and TRBJ2-1; perhaps D is TRBD1 or TRBD2 (5 bases each). The germline V and J ends were trimmed by 4 bases and 4 bases, with 23 bases remaining between them. The CDR3 has 18 amino acids. Per germline, CDR1 LGHNA and CDR2 YSLEER. This CDR3 is CASSRRRQGAGLYNEQFF. CDR3 coding DNA: TGCGCCAGCAGCCGACGACGCCAGGGAGCTGGCCTGTACAATGAGCAGTTCTTC.

This chain links TRBV27 with TRBJ1-5; D gene unclear. The CDR3 covers 15 residues. Germline-derived CDR1 and CDR2 are MNHEY and SMNVEV (reference sequence). V gave up 0 bases and J gave up 6 bases, with 12 bases separating them. The CDR3 DNA is TGTGCCAGCAGTTTATCGTCCGGGCGTAGTCAGCCCCAGCATTTT. It is translated as CASSLSSGRSQPQHF.

There are a few counts of this clonotype. The chain uses TRBV11-2 and TRBJ2-7, with D tentatively TRBD2 (5 bases). In germline, CDR1 is SGHAT, CDR2 FQNNGV. V was trimmed by 9 bases and J by 7 bases, leaving 19 bases between them. The CDR3 contains 13 residues. The CDR3 reads CASPLPAAVEQYF. Here the CDR3 DNA reads TGTGCCAGTCCGCTACCAGCGGCCGTGGAGCAGTACTTC. The entire variable domain, with the rest obtained from reference TRBV11-2 and TRBJ2-7, is as follows: EAGVAQSPRYKIIEKRQSVAFWCNPISGHATLYWYQQILGQGPKLLIQFQNNGVVDDSQLPKDRFSAERLKGVDSTLKIQPAKLEDSAVYLCASPLPAAVEQYFGPGTRLTVT.

This clonotype has only a few counts. The DNA for the CDR3 is TGCGCCAGCAGCCGAGGACTATGGAACACTGAAGCTTTCTTT. Protein: CASSRGLWNTEAFF. V and J are TRBV4-1 and TRBJ1-1; D is unclear. CDR1 is MGHRA, CDR2 YSYEKL, per germline. The CDR3 totals 14 residues. V lost 4 bases, J lost 1 base, and 10 bases lay in between.

A few counts support this clonotype. The V call is TRBV4-3, the J call TRBJ1-2; D is unclear. Trimming took 4 bases from V and 4 from J, leaving 10 bases between them. This CDR3 is built from 13 residues. Germline V gives CDR1 LGHNA, CDR2 YSLEER. CDR3 in DNA: TGCGCCAGCAGCCCCGAGCACCTCTATGGCTACACCTTC. It yields the protein CASSPEHLYGYTF.

V gene TRBV5-4 combines with J gene TRBJ1-2; the match to TRBD1 covers 7 bases. The trim removed 4 bases at V and 4 bases at J, leaving 13 bases unmatched. The CDR3 spans 16 residues. Looked up from germline, CDR1 is SGHNT and CDR2 is YYREEE (reference sequence). As DNA, the CDR3 is TGTGCCAGCAGCCCTCCTATCGACAGGGAGAGCTATGGCTACACCTTC. As protein: CASSPPIDRESYGYTF.

V usage is TRBV2 and J usage is TRBJ1-1; D ambiguous. CDR1 SNHLY and CDR2 FYNNEI come from the germline V gene. V lost 6 bases and J 1 base, leaving 9 bases between the germline ends. The length of the CDR3 is 13 residues. CDR3 nucleotide sequence: TGTGCCAGCAGCCAGTCCGCGAACACTGAAGCTTTCTTT. Translating gives CASSQSANTEAFF.

The chain recombines TRBV12-3 or TRBV12-4 with TRBJ2-3; maybe TRBD2 (6 bases). V lost 6 bases to trimming and J lost 0 bases, with 13 bases between them. The CDR3 length is 15 residues. CDR3 nucleotides: TGTGCCAGCAGACCAGGGACTTACAGCACAGATACGCAGTATTTT. Protein sequence: CASRPGTYSTDTQYF.

This clonotype was recorded a few times. This chain uses TRBV11-2 with TRBJ2-5; either TRBD1 or TRBD2 may supply D (5 bases each). The CDR3 is 15 amino acids. Per germline, CDR1 SGHAT and CDR2 FQNNGV. V gave up 5 bases and J gave up 0 bases, with 13 bases separating them. The CDR3 DNA sequence: TGTGCCAGCAGCCCCGGAGCGGACAACCAAGAGACCCAGTACTTC. As protein: CASSPGADNQETQYF.

The table lists this clonotype with a count of one. The V call is TRBV6-2 or TRBV6-3, the J call TRBJ2-2, with 7 bases that match TRBD2. J lost 6 bases, V lost 2 bases, and 18 bases had no gene match. The CDR3 runs 19 residues. Per germline, CDR1 MNHEY and CDR2 SVGEGT. CDR3 sequence (DNA): TGTGCCAGCAGTTACGCTACTAGCGCTCCGGTACCAAACCCCGGGGAGCTGTTTTTT. Its protein is CASSYATSAPVPNPGELFF.

The chain has TRBV10-3 and TRBJ2-3, with unresolved D. V lost 3 bases and J 2 bases, leaving 12 bases between the germline ends. From germline, CDR1 is ENHRY and CDR2 SYGVKD. The CDR3 is 15 amino acids. The CDR3 sequence is CAISDSKVYTDTQYF. The CDR3 coding sequence is TGTGCCATCAGTGATTCGAAGGTATACACAGATACGCAGTATTTT.

This chain uses TRBV6-2 or TRBV6-3 with TRBJ2-3, with TRBD2 identical over 8 bases. V was pared by 6 bases and J by 4 bases, with 12 bases of the junction left unmatched. Germline CDR1 reads MNHEY; CDR2 reads SVGEGT. CDR3 length equals 16 residues. CDR3 residues: CASSNGLAFFPDTQYF. DNA of the CDR3: TGTGCCAGCAGCAACGGACTAGCTTTTTTTCCAGATACGCAGTATTTT.

The chain employs TRBV6-1 and TRBJ2-3; D unresolved. The V gene lost 0 bases and the J gene lost 1 base, with 8 bases spanning the gap. The germline CDR1 and CDR2 sequences are MNHNS and SASEGT. The CDR3 is 15 residues long. This chain's CDR3 is CASSEAPLGTDTQYF. CDR3 nucleotides: TGTGCCAGCAGTGAAGCTCCTCTGGGCACAGATACGCAGTATTTT.

Only a few counts were recorded for this clonotype. The chain uses TRBV19 and TRBJ2-1, with D possibly TRBD2 on 6 matching bases. The CDR3 totals 12 residues. CDR1 LNHDA and CDR2 SQIVND come from the germline V gene (reference sequence). Between the trimmed V and J ends, which lost 9 bases and 0 bases, there was a span of 6 bases. The CDR3 nucleotides read TGTGCCAGCGGGAGCTCCTACAATGAGCAGTTCTTC. This gives the protein CASGSSYNEQFF.

The genes are TRBV7-2 and TRBJ2-4; 8 bases are shared with TRBD1. V was clipped by 5 bases and J by 0 bases; unmatched bases: 18. CDR1 and CDR2 (germline): SGHTA, FQGNSA. The CDR3 runs 20 residues. CDR3 bases: TGTGCCAGCAGCCCACGGTCATGGGACAGGAATCTACTAGCCAAAAACATTCAGTACTTC. Residues: CASSPRSWDRNLLAKNIQYF.

The chain recombines TRBV11-2 with TRBJ1-3; no firm D call. V was trimmed by 4 bases and J by 0 bases, leaving 16 bases between them. Germline assignment: CDR1 SGHAT and CDR2 FQNNGV. The CDR3 has 17 residues. The CDR3 DNA sequence: TGTGCCAGCAGCTCCTTCCAACTGATCTTCTCTGGAAACACCATATATTTT. This translates into CASSSFQLIFSGNTIYF. Variable domain in full (rest from reference TRBV11-2 and TRBJ1-3): EAGVAQSPRYKIIEKRQSVAFWCNPISGHATLYWYQQILGQGPKLLIQFQNNGVVDDSQLPKDRFSAERLKGVDSTLKIQPAKLEDSAVYLCASSSFQLIFSGNTIYFGEGSWLTVV.